Below, 6 T cell receptor beta chains from the same sample are listed, as sequenced in a study of Ad26.COV2.S vaccination and SARS-CoV-2 variants (dated by TCRdb to the early 2020s). This specimen's time point label, interpreted: individuals recovered from natural SARS-CoV-2 infection. Libraries were prepared through the immunoSEQ multiplex PCR assay. The table comes from immuneACCESS by way of TCRdb, which keeps in-frame sequences with V and J called. Part of the clones is missing from these tables; in studies checked, under half for an unresolved V gene and the rest for unknown reasons. A total of around 370,000 clones appear in this sample, around 90% of them only once. 3.9% of the sample is held by the ten biggest clonotypes. The input for sequencing was peripheral blood, taken after recovery from COVID-19. These receptors were collected from a human donor who had recovered from COVID-19.

The chain links TRBV11-3 to TRBJ2-1; D ambiguous. V gave up 3 bases and J gave up 8 bases, with 5 bases separating them. The CDR3 spans 11 residues. CDR1 is SGHNT and CDR2 is YENEEA in the germline V gene. The CDR3 sequence is CASSLADEQFF. The DNA of the CDR3 is TGTGCCAGCAGCTTGGCGGATGAGCAGTTCTTC.

The chain uses TRBV6-5 and TRBJ1-5, with D possibly TRBD1 on 6 matching bases. There are 14 residues in the CDR3. Germline V lookup: CDR1 MNHEY, CDR2 SVGAGI. V lost 6 bases and J lost 3, with 12 bases in between. This CDR3 reads CASSPGHPNQPQHF. CDR3 nucleotides: TGTGCCAGCAGCCCGGGACACCCCAATCAGCCCCAGCATTTT.

The chain carries TRBV23-1 and TRBJ2-7, with unresolved D. TRBV23-1 is recorded as an ORF, its role being uncertain. V lost 3 bases and J 4 bases, leaving 10 bases between the germline ends. The CDR3 contains 13 residues. DNA of the CDR3: TGCGCCAGCAGTCACCCGGACGGATACGAGCAGTACTTC. Translating gives CASSHPDGYEQYF.

The V and J genes are TRBV6-1 and TRBJ1-2; D is uncertain. The CDR3 spans 15 residues. The V gene lost 2 bases and the J gene lost 2 bases, with 12 bases spanning the gap. Germline CDR1 MNHNS, CDR2 SASEGT. CDR3 in DNA: TGTGCCAGCAGTGAACGAGGAGGAAGCAACTATGGCTACACCTTC. This translates into CASSERGGSNYGYTF.

V is TRBV3-1 (or the pseudogene TRBV3-2) and J is TRBJ2-5; 8 nucleotides agree with TRBD1. The CDR3 runs 17 residues. V lost 5 bases and J lost 1; bases outside the gene matches: 12. Looked up from germline, CDR1 is LGHDT and CDR2 is YNNKEL (reference sequence). The CDR3, as DNA: TGTGCCAGCAGCAAGAAGATGGACAGGGAAACCCAAGAGACCCAGTACTTC. Protein sequence: CASSKKMDRETQETQYF.

V gene TRBV18 combines with J gene TRBJ2-2; possible D gene TRBD2, 5 bases. Trimming removed 5 bases at V and 1 base at J, with 17 bases between. This CDR3 region has 17 residues. CDR1 and CDR2 (germline): KGHSH, LQKENI. This CDR3 reads CASSAPGLDGNTGELFF. The CDR3, as DNA: TGTGCCAGCTCAGCCCCCGGACTCGACGGGAACACCGGGGAGCTGTTTTTT.